The T cell receptor (beta chain) under discussion was sequenced for a study of blood T cells in healthy people across ages (dated by TCRdb to the mid-2010s). In the study overall: In model experiments, template switching captured roughly one uniquely barcoded TCR beta cDNA molecule for every two T cells. The study analyzed two additional independent replicas of 1 million unique cDNA reads from the same blood draw for two donors, one aged 18 to 29 and one aged 80 or older. Donors were grouped into four age groups: young (average about 15 years), middle-aged (roughly 40), aged (62) and long-lived (around 82). The study measured age-related changes in TCR beta repertoire diversity using deep sequencing normalized with unique cDNA molecular identifiers.

Sequences SGHRS (CDR1) and YFSETQ (CDR2) are obtained from the germline V gene. V and J lose 3 bases and 6 bases, and a span of 21 bases separates them. The CDR3 spans 16 residues, from the cysteine through the phenylalanine. Just the 48-base CDR3 DNA is kept, in frame starting at base 1. Libraries came from 5' RACE. The instrument was an Illumina HiSeq 2500. A second 7 to 11 cycle PCR used a sample-barcoded 5' primer and a J-beta primer mix. Each TCR beta cDNA molecule received a unique molecular identifier from a template-switch 5' adaptor carrying 12 random nucleotides. Each sample yielded at least 2.5 million CDR3-containing paired-end reads. First-strand cDNA was synthesized from all RNA with the Mint cDNA synthesis kit, primed by a TRBC-specific oligonucleotide. After uracil-DNA glycosylase treatment, a first 18-cycle PCR used universal primers M1SS and BC2_uni_R on all cDNA. In the source study's methods: Normalization of each sample was performed by random selection of 1 million high-quality reads, each carrying a distinct molecular identifier. Instead of being binned into consensus sequences, reads that shared molecular identifiers were thrown out. MiTCR, with a Q25 quality threshold and the strictest error-elimination algorithm, was used for CDR3 identification, clonotype clustering and error correction. A nonparametric unseen species model with Euler transformation was used to estimate lower-bound total TCR beta diversity. Starting from the raw public reads, TCRdb applied fastp trimming at Q25, assembled clones with MiXCR and retained in-frame beta chains. CDR3 protein sequences are deduplicated, and each keeps its most common genes and DNA. It is TCRdb's table, rather than the study itself, that gives the V and J calls and clone size. Within this sample are more than 1,000,000 distinct CDR3 sequences, with 20% to 25% of them counted one time only. Approximately 0.75% of the sample rests with the top ten.

Overall results and qualifications from the work: Observed TCR beta diversity per million T cells fell roughly linearly with age, and a significant reduction was already apparent by age around 44. Compared with the aged group, the long-lived group had more naive CD4+ T cells, fewer expanded clones and increased TCR diversity, suggesting age selection. Donor CMV infection status was unknown, potentially confounding age-related changes in expanded clonotypes. Because profiling used bulk unsorted PBMCs, naive and antigen-experienced compartments could not be compared conclusively. Observed TCR beta diversity correlated strongly with the percentage of naive T cells measured by flow cytometry. Estimates of total diversity based on one million sequenced T cells were regarded as lower bounds and as underestimates.

Systemically healthy Caucasian individuals from Russia, around 39 in total and aged about 6 to 95 years, were included as donors. Each donor gave 8.5 to 10 milliliters of peripheral blood, collected into EDTA-treated Vacutainer tubes. Ficoll-Paque density-gradient centrifugation was used to isolate PBMCs, with at least 7 million per sample. Total RNA, at least 5 micrograms per sample, was extracted from PBMCs with Trizol reagent. For every donor, an aliquot of PBMCs went through flow cytometry to measure the percentages of naive CD45RAhigh/CD27high T cells. Regarding this clonotype: Its antigen specificity is not known. The sample holds no much larger clone one base away, and base qualities are not on file.

These data were also reused for a study on T cells of mothers and their children. That second report states: The donors were nine systemically healthy Caucasian individuals, made up of three mothers and their six children. cDNA synthesis consumed the entire amount of extracted RNA, loaded at approximately 1.6 ug RNA in each 15 ul reaction. In the second PCR, the M1S primer introduced both the sample barcodes and 2-4 random nucleotides. More than 9 million TCR beta CDR3 reads were obtained from each mother, and 2.5 million to 3.5 million reads were obtained from each child. TCR recombination output is similarly shaped by thymic selection in related and unrelated pairs, with a minor effect exerted by inherited differences. Related mother-child pairs always showed normalized repertoire overlap that was slightly higher than in unrelated mother-child pairs, though the difference was never significant. No persistent microchimeric T cell clones were detected, at a sensitivity of approximately 100 clones per million clonotypes. To look for features that set related mother-child pairs apart from unrelated individuals, the researchers ran deep NGS to compare the TCR beta repertoires of mothers and children. Mothers averaged roughly 40 +/- 4 years of age and children averaged around 10 +/- 4 years. After adapters were ligated using NEBNext reagents, the libraries underwent 100+100 nt paired-end sequencing on an Illumina HiSeq 2000. To avoid cross-contamination, the mother libraries and the child libraries were prepared a month apart and sequenced in separate runs. Between about 500,000 and 2,100,000 distinct TCR beta clonotypes were identified per donor. Naive TCR beta clonotypes were estimated from low-frequency clonotypes matched to each donor's FACS-determined naive share, without sorting.

This clonotype was sampled from a girl aged 2-15 years in good health. Material for sequencing was blood. The chain uses TRBV5-1 and TRBJ1-2; the D segment cannot be called with confidence. The bases are TGCGCCAGCAGCTCCGTTCCGAGGGAAGGAGTAAATGGCTACACCTTC. This codes for CASSSVPREGVNGYTF. This CDR3, with the reference TRBV5-1 and TRBJ1-2 proteins standing in past its ends, gives the full variable domain KAGVTQTPRYLIKTRGQQVTLSCSPISGHRSVSWYQQTPGQGLQFLFEYFSETQRNKGNFPGRFSGRQFSNSRSEMNVSTLELGDSALYLCASSSVPREGVNGYTFGSGTRLTVV.